The text below deals with one TCR beta chain. Antigen: not known. CDR3 length equals 18 residues. The germline V gene has CDR1 DFQATT and CDR2 SNEGSKA (reference sequence). Tagging with unique molecular identifiers was a feature of the TCR beta cDNA libraries. Input populations of roughly 0.95 to 10 million T cells gave rise to around 500,000 cDNA molecules. TCRdb ran MiXCR on the PCR reads and lists one entry per CDR3 protein. The table includes about 760,000 distinct CDR3 sequences, 25% to 30% detected once. The sample comes from a study of post-analysis software for immune sequencing data. Study-wide context: Disease trajectories encompassed relapsing-remitting, secondary progressive and progressive-relapsing multiple sclerosis.

Study-level results: Co-batched samples clustered tightly together by F measure. Compared against controls, patients with multiple sclerosis displayed significantly lower normalized Chao1 diversity. There were about 5 TRBV segments more frequent in patients than controls, and TRBV5-6, TRBV5-1 and TRBV20-1 were among them.

The source of this sequence is a girl between 10 and 17 years old with multiple sclerosis. The chain combines TRBV20-1 with TRBJ2-7, with a possible D match to TRBD2 (6 bases). The closer fit of TRBJ2-5 to the DNA end suggests the J call may be wrong. Sequences were obtained from blood. The CDR3 is CSARAPRGVGGAVETQYF. CDR3 DNA: TGCAGTGCTAGAGCCCCCCGAGGGGTCGGGGGTGCAGTCGAGACCCAGTACTTC.